A selection of T cell receptor beta chains follows, all from one sample in a study of blood T cell repertoires in COVID-19. TCRdb's table, derived via immunoSEQ multiplex PCR, lists solely in-frame clones and lacks some. This table has about 210,000 clones, approximately 87% appearing once. Sequenced sample: peripheral blood. Source of these receptors: a woman in her sixties or seventies with acute or convalescent COVID-19. The CDR3 runs from the conserved cysteine through the conserved F or W. Some rows mark clone size as missing; the rest say once, few, many or name a class of expanded clone.

v_gene	j_gene	abundance	CDR3aa
TRBV10-1	TRBJ1-1	.	CASSEGTGGTEAFF
TRBV4-1	TRBJ2-2	.	CASSQDSSGRARASGELFF
TRBV10-3	TRBJ2-5	once	CAISQNSVETQYF
TRBV7-9	TRBJ2-7	.	CASSSRGGDEQYF
TRBV7-8	TRBJ1-1	.	CASSPLRLNTEAFF
TRBV10-3	TRBJ1-1	.	CAISPVSTRTEEAFF
TRBV19	TRBJ2-7	.	CASASNREQYF
TRBV27	TRBJ2-1	.	CATTTSGGNNEQFF
TRBV6-5	TRBJ2-7	.	CASSYYGTTVF
TRBV18	TRBJ2-1	once	CASSPSGLNHEQFF
TRBV5-8	TRBJ1-1	.	CASSLELAGGTEAFF
TRBV6-5	TRBJ2-7	.	CASRRTSANYEQYF
TRBV4-1	TRBJ2-5	.	CASSQGTLKGAKGETQYF
TRBV7-9	TRBJ1-3	.	CASSLSRGLSGNTIYF
TRBV19	TRBJ2-3	once	CASRANSRTDTQYF
TRBV18	TRBJ1-6	once	CASSRSPGSYNSPLHF
TRBV18	TRBJ2-7	.	CASSPGDRGSYEQYF
TRBV4-1	TRBJ1-5	.	CASSQQGFNQPQHF
TRBV28	TRBJ1-5	.	CASIGGGEGDQPQHF
TRBV19	TRBJ1-1	.	CASFRVNTEAFF
TRBV7-8	TRBJ2-1	.	CASSLVVAGGWNEQFF
TRBV13	TRBJ1-5	.	CASSRRDRPNQPQHF
TRBV29-1	TRBJ2-1	.	CSVDPGQGIYNEQFF
TRBV7-9	TRBJ1-5	.	CASSMGGYSNQPQHF
TRBV5-1	TRBJ2-1	.	CASSLELASYNEQFF
TRBV19	TRBJ1-3	.	CASSRTGLSGNTIYF
TRBV5-1	TRBJ2-2	.	CASSPLAGARTGELFF
TRBV4-2	TRBJ1-1	.	CASSLGQGVLTEAFF
TRBV3-1/TRBV3-2	TRBJ2-2	.	CASSQGSKGATTGELFF
TRBV5-1	TRBJ1-1	.	CASSSGGDSNTEAFF
TRBV28	TRBJ2-7	.	CASSFAARYEQYF
TRBV5-4	TRBJ2-1	.	CASSFWRSGRLNNEQFF
TRBV12-5	TRBJ2-1	.	CASGPSGTPYNEQFF
TRBV20-1	TRBJ2-5	.	CSASIPAGETQYF
TRBV7-9	TRBJ2-2	.	CASSLGTQRESGELFF
TRBV7-2	TRBJ2-1	.	CASSLGLAGGHNEQFF
TRBV5-1	TRBJ1-3	.	CASSSGQGLSGNTIYF